This passage covers 14 T cell receptor beta chains from one sample sequenced in a study of regulatory and conventional T cells in RAG deficiency. Blood CD4+ CD25-low CD127-high conventional T cells supplied the genomic DNA template. Some clones are missing from TCRdb's copy, which holds only in-frame ones; the method was immunoSEQ multiplex PCR. The sample holds about 24,000 clones; 95% to 96% are singletons and the top ten take over 1%. The sample also formed part of further work on regulatory T cells. That study reports: The PCR used 52 TRBV and 13 TRBJ primers.

The sample consisted of CD25- CD4+ T cells sorted from blood. The receptors derive from a human donor in good health.

This rearrangement joins TRBV2 to TRBJ2-5, with 7 bases matching TRBD2. The V segment lost 3 bases and the J segment 5 bases; nucleotides outside the gene matches: 6. The germline V gene has CDR1 SNHLY and CDR2 FYNNEI. The CDR3 is 14 residues long. For the CDR3, the DNA is TGTGCCAGCAGTGAGGGAGCGCGGGGGGAGACCCAGTACTTC. Its translation: CASSEGARGETQYF.

V usage is TRBV5-6 and J usage is TRBJ2-1; a possible D gene is TRBD1 (6 bases). Germline CDR1 and CDR2: SGHDT and YYEEEE. The CDR3 is 15 residues long. V was cut by 0 bases and J by 7 bases, with 14 bases left in between. The CDR3 region is CASSLGGGFSNEQFF. As DNA, the CDR3 is TGTGCCAGCAGCTTGGGAGGGGGATTCTCAAATGAGCAGTTCTTC.

The gene calls are TRBV7-7 and TRBJ1-5; weak D call: TRBD1 (5 bases). The germline V gene has CDR1 SSHAT and CDR2 FNYEAQ (reference sequence). This CDR3 is 15 amino acids long. V was cut by 5 bases and J by 0 bases, with 11 bases left in between. The chain's CDR3 is CASSRGGDSNQPQHF. The CDR3, as DNA: TGTGCCAGCAGCCGCGGAGGGGATAGCAATCAGCCCCAGCATTTT.

The V and J genes are TRBV11-2 and TRBJ2-7, with D possibly matching TRBD2 (8 bases). In germline, CDR1 is SGHAT, CDR2 FQNNGV. This CDR3 spans 17 amino acids. Between the trimmed V and J ends, which lost 5 bases and 3 bases, there was a span of 23 bases. CDR3 protein: CASSLGRGDRLNYEQYF. CDR3 DNA sequence: TGTGCCAGCAGCCTGGGGCGGGGGGACAGACTAAACTACGAGCAGTACTTC.

This chain connects TRBV5-1 to TRBJ2-5; D uncertain. The CDR3 is 13 amino acids. V dropped 0 bases and J dropped 3 bases, with 6 bases sitting between them. The germline V gene encodes CDR1 SGHRS and CDR2 YFSETQ. The CDR3 coding sequence is TGCGCCAGCAGCTTGGTCCAGGAAGAGACCCAGTACTTC. It translates to CASSLVQEETQYF. Using reference TRBV5-1 and TRBJ2-5 for the parts outside the CDR3, the full variable domain is KAGVTQTPRYLIKTRGQQVTLSCSPISGHRSVSWYQQTPGQGLQFLFEYFSETQRNKGNFPGRFSGRQFSNSRSEMNVSTLELGDSALYLCASSLVQEETQYFGPGTRLLVL.

This chain connects TRBV7-3 to TRBJ2-1; 7 bases match TRBD2. The CDR3 extends over 16 amino acids. With 5 bases clipped from V and 3 bases from J, the junction kept 10 bases outside the gene matches. Germline lookup yields CDR1 SGHTA and CDR2 FQGTGA. For the CDR3, the DNA is TGTGCCAGCAGCCTCGGGACTACCCACTTCTACAATGAGCAGTTCTTC. This sequence encodes CASSLGTTHFYNEQFF.

The chain couples TRBV5-1 to TRBJ1-2, with D tentatively TRBD1 (5 bases). V was clipped by 1 base and J by 4 bases, with 11 bases between them. CDR1 and CDR2 (germline): SGHRS, YFSETQ. The CDR3 is 14 amino acids. The CDR3 coding sequence is TGCGCCAGCAGCTTGACGGCTGGGGCCTATGGCTACACCTTC. Its protein is CASSLTAGAYGYTF. Combining the CDR3 with reference TRBV5-1 and TRBJ1-2 gives the whole variable domain KAGVTQTPRYLIKTRGQQVTLSCSPISGHRSVSWYQQTPGQGLQFLFEYFSETQRNKGNFPGRFSGRQFSNSRSEMNVSTLELGDSALYLCASSLTAGAYGYTFGSGTRLTVV.

The chain combines TRBV30 with TRBJ1-1, with D unclear. The CDR3 covers 20 residues. The V gene lost 3 bases and the J gene lost 0 bases, with 29 bases spanning the gap. The germline gives CDR1 GTSNPN, CDR2 SVGIG (reference sequence). CDR3: CAWRAGSTAYRTRMNTEAFF. CDR3 DNA: TGTGCCTGGAGGGCCGGATCAACAGCATACAGAACTCGCATGAACACTGAAGCTTTCTTT. The entire variable domain, with the rest obtained from reference TRBV30 and TRBJ1-1, is as follows: SQTIHQWPATLVQPVGSPLSLECTVEGTSNPNLYWYRQAAGRGLQLLFYSVGIGQISSEVPQNLSASRPQDRQFILSSKKLLLSDSGFYLCAWRAGSTAYRTRMNTEAFFGQGTRLTVV.

The chain has TRBV5-1 and TRBJ2-7; 9 nucleotides align to TRBD2. The germline V gene has CDR1 SGHRS and CDR2 YFSETQ. V was pared by 5 bases and J by 3 bases, with 3 bases of the junction left unmatched. This CDR3 is 13 amino acids long. The CDR3 DNA reads TGCGCCAGCAGAAGCGGGGGGAGCTACGAGCAGTACTTC. It specifies CASRSGGSYEQYF.

This clone was counted once. This chain uses TRBV9 with TRBJ1-1; D not certain. V lost 0 bases, J lost 1 base, and 16 bases lay in between. The CDR3 totals 17 residues. Looked up from germline, CDR1 is SGDLS and CDR2 is YYNGEE. DNA for the CDR3: TGTGCCAGCAGCGTAGGTTTGGGTGGCCGGGAGAACACTGAAGCTTTCTTT. Its translation: CASSVGLGGRENTEAFF. The whole variable domain, remainder taken from reference TRBV9 and TRBJ1-1, is DSGVTQTPKHLITATGQRVTLRCSPRSGDLSVYWYQQSLDQGLQFLIQYYNGEERAKGNILERFSAQQFPDLHSELNLSSLELGDSALYFCASSVGLGGRENTEAFFGQGTRLTVV.

V is TRBV4-1 and J is TRBJ2-7; D is unclear. This CDR3 has 15 residues. Trimming cost V 2 bases and J 3 bases, with 14 bases left between them. Germline V gives CDR1 MGHRA, CDR2 YSYEKL. The CDR3: CASSQYVLAFYEQYF. DNA of the CDR3: TGCGCCAGCAGCCAATACGTTCTGGCCTTCTACGAGCAGTACTTC.

The rearrangement links TRBV7-2 to TRBJ1-5; 7 bases map to TRBD1. The CDR3 consists of 18 residues. V was pared by 1 base and J by 2 bases, with 11 bases of the junction left unmatched. Germline CDR1 is SGHTA and CDR2 is FQGNSA. In nucleotides, the CDR3 is TGTGCCAGCAGCTTAGTCGGGGGCCGACAGGGTGGCAATCAGCCCCAGCATTTT. Its protein product is CASSLVGGRQGGNQPQHF.

This chain joins TRBV27 and TRBJ1-5; D is uncertain. Trimming pared 7 bases from V and 7 bases from J, leaving 11 bases between. The CDR3 has 12 amino acids. Germline CDR1 and CDR2: MNHEY and SMNVEV (reference sequence). The CDR3 DNA is TGTGCCAGCAAAAGCCCATCCCAGCCCCAGCATTTT. Translated: CASKSPSQPQHF.

The chain employs TRBV4-1 and TRBJ1-1; 9 bases match TRBD1. The CDR3 runs to 16 residues. From germline, CDR1 is MGHRA and CDR2 YSYEKL. Trimming at V came to 4 bases and at J to 7 bases, leaving 13 bases not matched to a gene. The CDR3 loop is CASSPFGTGMEVEAFF. In DNA, the CDR3 is TGCGCCAGCAGCCCCTTCGGGACAGGGATGGAGGTTGAAGCTTTCTTT.